The rows below give T cell receptor beta chains drawn from one sample of a study of T cell repertoires in cytomegalovirus infection. TCRdb reanalysed the reads using MiXCR and keeps one entry per CDR3 protein. The profile shows 400,000 or so distinct CDR3 sequences, 15% to 20% of them singletons. The sample taken for sequencing was PBMCs. These receptors were taken from a human donor in good health (CMV status not recorded). Some clones in this sample may be carry-over from other donors' samples. CDR3s include the opening cysteine and the closing phenylalanine or tryptophan. The order of the fields is J gene, V gene, clone size, D gene, CDR3 DNA, CDR3 protein. D genes are given only for firm matches. Clone size appears in some rows only: once, few, many, or a class for an expanded clone.

j_gene: TRBJ1-1
v_gene: TRBV6-5
abundance: many
d_gene: -
CDR3nt: TGTGCCAGCAGACGACAGCCTAACACTGAAGCTTTCTTT
CDR3aa: CASRRQPNTEAFF

j_gene: TRBJ1-6
v_gene: TRBV2
abundance: -
d_gene: -
CDR3nt: TGTGCCAGCAGTGAATCTTCTACACCCCTCCACTTT
CDR3aa: CASSESSTPLHF

j_gene: TRBJ2-7
v_gene: TRBV6-2/TRBV6-3
abundance: -
d_gene: -
CDR3nt: TGTGCCAGCAGCTATGACAGCCTCGAGCAGTACTTC
CDR3aa: CASSYDSLEQYF

j_gene: TRBJ1-4
v_gene: TRBV28
abundance: few
d_gene: -
CDR3nt: TGTGCCAGCAGTTTTGGGCAGAGTAATGAAAAACTGTTTTTT
CDR3aa: CASSFGQSNEKLFF

j_gene: TRBJ2-7
v_gene: TRBV6-1
abundance: few
d_gene: -
CDR3nt: TGTGCCAGCAGTTATTCCCCCTCGGGCGAGCAGTACTTC
CDR3aa: CASSYSPSGEQYF

j_gene: TRBJ2-5
v_gene: TRBV15
abundance: -
d_gene: -
CDR3nt: TGTGCCACCAGCAGAGATTCCCAGGAGACCCAGTACTTC
CDR3aa: CATSRDSQETQYF

j_gene: TRBJ1-6
v_gene: TRBV7-6
abundance: many
d_gene: -
CDR3nt: TGTGCCAGCAGTTCCCTTCTACTCCACTTT
CDR3aa: CASSSLLLHF

j_gene: TRBJ2-7
v_gene: TRBV7-2
abundance: many
d_gene: -
CDR3nt: TGTGCCAGCGGACGGCGGGGTAGCGGCTACGAGCAGTACTTC
CDR3aa: CASGRRGSGYEQYF

j_gene: TRBJ2-5
v_gene: TRBV23-1
abundance: -
d_gene: -
CDR3nt: TGCGCCAGCAGTCAATCAAGGAAAGAAAAGCAAGAGACCCAGTACTTC
CDR3aa: CASSQSRKEKQETQYF

j_gene: TRBJ1-3
v_gene: TRBV20-1
abundance: -
d_gene: TRBD1
CDR3nt: TGCAGTGCTAGAGAAACGATACATACCGGACAGGCTGGAAACACCATATATTTT
CDR3aa: CSARETIHTGQAGNTIYF

j_gene: TRBJ2-3
v_gene: TRBV11-2
abundance: -
d_gene: TRBD2
CDR3nt: TGTGCCAGCAGCCCTGAAAATAGCGGACTAGCGGGAGCAGATACGCAGTATTTT
CDR3aa: CASSPENSGLAGADTQYF

j_gene: TRBJ2-6
v_gene: TRBV10-2
abundance: -
d_gene: -
CDR3nt: TGCGCCAGCAGTGATACGCCAGCTGGGGCCAACGTCCTGACTTTC
CDR3aa: CASSDTPAGANVLTF

j_gene: TRBJ2-1
v_gene: TRBV12-3/TRBV12-4
abundance: -
d_gene: -
CDR3nt: TGTGCCAGCAGTTTAGCGCGGAGGGGATGGCAGTTCTTC
CDR3aa: CASSLARRGWQFF

j_gene: TRBJ2-7
v_gene: TRBV20-1
abundance: -
d_gene: TRBD2
CDR3nt: TGCAGTGCTAGAGATATTAGCGGGGCGGGCCTCTACGAGCAGTACTTC
CDR3aa: CSARDISGAGLYEQYF

j_gene: TRBJ2-7
v_gene: TRBV12-5
abundance: -
d_gene: -
CDR3nt: TGTGCTAGTGGTTTCCTTCCATACGAGCAGTACTTC
CDR3aa: CASGFLPYEQYF

j_gene: TRBJ1-1
v_gene: TRBV5-4
abundance: few
d_gene: -
CDR3nt: TGTGCCAGCACCCGGGGGGGCCTTGAAGCTTTCTTT
CDR3aa: CASTRGGLEAFF

j_gene: TRBJ1-1
v_gene: TRBV7-2
abundance: -
d_gene: -
CDR3nt: TGTGCCAGCACCGAAGCCGGGGCTTTCTTT
CDR3aa: CASTEAGAFF

j_gene: TRBJ2-3
v_gene: TRBV5-1
abundance: -
d_gene: -
CDR3nt: TGCGCCAGCAGCTTAGGGGCTGCCCGCACAGATACGCAGTATTTT
CDR3aa: CASSLGAARTDTQYF

j_gene: TRBJ1-1
v_gene: TRBV11-2
abundance: -
d_gene: -
CDR3nt: TGTGCCAGCAGCTTGAGAGGGCACACTGAAGCTTTCTTT
CDR3aa: CASSLRGHTEAFF

j_gene: TRBJ2-1
v_gene: TRBV6-6
abundance: many
d_gene: -
CDR3nt: TGTGCCAGCAGACCCGGGAACTCCTACAATGAGCAGTTCTTC
CDR3aa: CASRPGNSYNEQFF

j_gene: TRBJ2-1
v_gene: TRBV6-1
abundance: many
d_gene: TRBD1
CDR3nt: TGTGCCAGCTGGTGGGACAGGGCACGCAATGAGCAGTTCTTC
CDR3aa: CASWWDRARNEQFF

j_gene: TRBJ1-1
v_gene: TRBV7-8
abundance: many
d_gene: -
CDR3nt: TGTGCCAGCAGCTTCGGGTCTGAAGCTTTCTTT
CDR3aa: CASSFGSEAFF

j_gene: TRBJ2-2
v_gene: TRBV2
abundance: -
d_gene: -
CDR3nt: TGTGCCAGCAGTGGTGCTAGACGGACCGGGGAGCTGTTTTTT
CDR3aa: CASSGARRTGELFF

j_gene: TRBJ2-2
v_gene: TRBV14
abundance: few
d_gene: -
CDR3nt: TGTGCCAGCAGCCAAGAGGGACCTTTCGGGGAGCTGTTTTTT
CDR3aa: CASSQEGPFGELFF